This TCR beta chain was found in a study of blood T cell repertoires in COVID-19 (TCRdb year 2020). General notes on the study: Samples covering the acute and convalescent phases of COVID-19 were provided by collaborators in the United States, Italy and Spain. The prospective study material was composed of cDNA or gDNA derived from T cells, B-cell-depleted T cells, or PBMCs. The dataset comprised deeply sampled blood TCRbeta repertoires from subjects exposed to, actively infected with, or recovered from COVID-19. The repertoires were released in a freely available public database meant as a resource for research on the immune response to SARS-CoV-2. The samples were drawn from two sources: the first 160 participants of the ongoing ImmuneRACE study, and about 1,300 subjects contributed by 6 global collaborators. A de-identified subject ID, COVID-19 status, age in years and sex were almost always included in the sample metadata. Where available, HLA class I and class II types were taken from metadata supplied by the sample provider and were not determined by assay-based typing.

From the cysteine through the phenylalanine, the CDR3 covers 15 amino acids. Only CDR3 DNA is held: 45 bases, read in frame from base 1. Based on the germline V gene, the CDR1 and CDR2 sequences are MNHEY and SVGEGT. Deletion took 2 bases off V and 2 bases off J, with a span of 12 bases between the germline ends. Whole blood was collected in K2EDTA tubes by collaborating institutions according to the institutions' own protocols. For TCRbeta analysis, collaborators shipped samples in one of three forms: frozen whole blood, isolated PBMCs, or DNA extracted from either of those sample types. About this clone itself: Its cognate antigen has yet to be identified. Within one base of it there is no much larger clone, and no base qualities were kept.

TCRbeta CDR3 regions were amplified from genomic DNA by means of the immunoSEQ Assay, a bias-controlled multiplex PCR. On the study's bioinformatics: The number of nucleated cells in each sample was estimated by amplification of reference gene primers within the assay. Sequence reads were collapsed and filtered to measure the absolute abundance of every unique TCRbeta CDR3 rearrangement. For each sample, productive Simpson clonality was calculated by taking the square root of Simpson's diversity index across productive rearrangements. TCRdb's version of the immuneACCESS table is confined to in-frame rearrangements and falls short of the full clone set. An unresolved V gene accounts for under half of the shortfall where checked; the remainder is of unknown origin. V, J and clone size reflect that table, while D and trimming were determined from the DNA. The sample data list approximately 140,000 clones, and around 83% of these were observed just once. 8% to 10% of the sample rests with the top ten.

The full study reports these points: Clinical and demographic metadata were provided uncurated, with the amount varying by source and participant.

The sequence is built from TRBV6-2 or TRBV6-3 and TRBJ2-5; TRBD2 could be the D gene, as 5 bases match. Material: peripheral blood. The sequence derives from a man aged 35 to 55 with active or convalescent COVID-19. The CDR3 protein: CASSYRRGPQETQYF. The DNA reads TGTGCCAGCAGTTACCGAAGAGGGCCTCAAGAGACCCAGTACTTC.